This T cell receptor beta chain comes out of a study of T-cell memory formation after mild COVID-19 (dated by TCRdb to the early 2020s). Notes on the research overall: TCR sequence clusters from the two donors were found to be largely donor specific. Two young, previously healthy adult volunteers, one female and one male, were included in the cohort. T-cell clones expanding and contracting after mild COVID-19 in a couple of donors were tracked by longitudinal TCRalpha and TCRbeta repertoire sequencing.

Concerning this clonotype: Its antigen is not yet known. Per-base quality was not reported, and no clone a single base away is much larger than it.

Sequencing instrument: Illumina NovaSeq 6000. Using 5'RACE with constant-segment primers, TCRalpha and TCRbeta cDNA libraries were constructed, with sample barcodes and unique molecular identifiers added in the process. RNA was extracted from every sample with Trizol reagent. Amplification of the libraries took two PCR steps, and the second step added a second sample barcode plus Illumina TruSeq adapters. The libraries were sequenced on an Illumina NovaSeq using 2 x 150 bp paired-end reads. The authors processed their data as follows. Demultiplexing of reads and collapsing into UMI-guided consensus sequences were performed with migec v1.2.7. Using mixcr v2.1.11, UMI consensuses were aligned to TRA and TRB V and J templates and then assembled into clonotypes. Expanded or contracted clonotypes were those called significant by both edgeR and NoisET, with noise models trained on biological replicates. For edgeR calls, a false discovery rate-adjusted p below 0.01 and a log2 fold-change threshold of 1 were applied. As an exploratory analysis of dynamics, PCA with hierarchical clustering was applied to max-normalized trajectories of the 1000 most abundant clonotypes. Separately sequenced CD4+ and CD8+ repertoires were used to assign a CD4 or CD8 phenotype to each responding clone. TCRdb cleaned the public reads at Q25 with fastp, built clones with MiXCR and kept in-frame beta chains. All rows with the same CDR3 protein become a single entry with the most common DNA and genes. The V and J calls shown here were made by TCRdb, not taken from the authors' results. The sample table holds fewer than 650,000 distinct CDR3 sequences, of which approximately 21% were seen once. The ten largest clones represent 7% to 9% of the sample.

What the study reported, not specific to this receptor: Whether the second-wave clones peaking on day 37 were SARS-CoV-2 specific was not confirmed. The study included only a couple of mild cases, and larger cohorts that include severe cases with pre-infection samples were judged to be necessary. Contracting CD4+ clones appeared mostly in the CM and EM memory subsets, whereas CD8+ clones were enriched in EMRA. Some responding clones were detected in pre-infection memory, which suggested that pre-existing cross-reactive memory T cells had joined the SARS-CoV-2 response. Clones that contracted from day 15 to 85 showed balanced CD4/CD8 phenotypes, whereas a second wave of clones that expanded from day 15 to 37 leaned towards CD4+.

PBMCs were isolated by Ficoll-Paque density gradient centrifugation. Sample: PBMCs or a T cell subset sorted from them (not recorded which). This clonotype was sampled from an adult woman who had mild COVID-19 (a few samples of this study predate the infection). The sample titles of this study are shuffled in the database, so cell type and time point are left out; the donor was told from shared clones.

The CDR3 amino acid sequence is: CASSSGQQNLYGYTF. The nucleotide sequence is TGTGCCAGCAGCTCCGGACAGCAAAACCTCTATGGCTACACCTTC. This sequence uses TRBV7-9 and TRBJ1-2; the D gene is perhaps TRBD1, on 6 matching bases. Cut back by 4 bases and 4 bases, the V and J ends lie 16 bases apart. The CDR3 runs 15 amino acids, cysteine and phenylalanine included. CDR3 DNA only is kept here, 45 bases in frame from base 1. From a lookup of the germline V gene (reference sequence), CDR1 and CDR2 are SEHNR and FQNEAQ.